The clone carrying this T cell receptor beta chain was detected only a few times. Its antigen is still unknown. As every portion of the isolated RNA was reverse transcribed, the sequencing read expressed TCRB transcripts. TCRdb keeps only in-frame clones here, not all; method: immunoSEQ multiplex PCR. The table shows hundreds of thousands of clones, with over 13% occurring only once. Sorted populations all exceeded 95% purity. This record comes from a study of beta chain features in type 1 diabetes. Study findings and constraints: In all four CD4+ subsets, TCRB CDR3 length was significantly, moderately reduced in type 1 diabetes. Diminished insertions and augmented deletions at VDJ junctions characterized type 1 diabetes patients. Unsettled here was the matter of whether HLA type influences TCRB rearrangement.

The CDR3 totals 15 residues. Trimming stripped 3 bases from V and 3 bases from J, with 13 bases between. Per germline, CDR1 SGHAT and CDR2 FQDESV (reference sequence). The sequence was collected from a young man with type 1 diabetes. This chain links TRBV11-1 with TRBJ2-3; possibly TRBD1 or TRBD2 for D (7 bases each). Sequenced sample: naive CD4+ T cells from blood. CDR3 protein: CASSFTGEGTDTQYF. CDR3 bases: TGTGCCAGCAGCTTTACAGGGGAGGGGACAGATACGCAGTATTTT.